The 27 T cell receptor beta chains below were found in one sample sequenced in a study of OX40 agonist ivuxolimab in advanced cancers. TCRdb's table, derived via immunoSEQ multiplex PCR, lists solely in-frame clones and lacks some. The sample has 85,000 to 90,000 clones; 90% to 95% are singletons. The sample consisted of CD4+ or CD8+ T cells sorted from blood, taken in a trial of the OX40 agonist ivuxolimab. Receptors were obtained from an adult with an advanced solid tumor such as melanoma, head and neck, liver or kidney cancer.

V usage is TRBV6-1 and J usage is TRBJ2-3, with 7 bases lining up with TRBD1. After removal of 4 bases from V and 6 bases from J, the junction contained 13 bases not matched to a gene. This CDR3 contains 16 residues. CDR1 and CDR2 from the germline V gene are MNHNS and SASEGT. CDR3 coding DNA: TGTGCCAGCAGTGGATCGACAGGGAGTTTGGGGGATACGCAGTATTTT. It encodes CASSGSTGSLGDTQYF.

This chain uses TRBV5-5 with TRBJ2-5; TRBD1 matches 12 bases. This CDR3 is 15 amino acids long. V was clipped by 3 bases and J by 5 bases; unmatched bases: 5. In germline, CDR1 is SGHKS, CDR2 YYEKEE (reference sequence). The CDR3 region has the DNA TGTGCCAGCAGCTGGGGACAGGGGGCGCGGGAGACCCAGTACTTC. As protein: CASSWGQGARETQYF.

The genes are TRBV5-4 and TRBJ2-1, with D possibly TRBD1 on 6 matching bases. Germline V gene sequence: CDR1 SGHNT, CDR2 YYREEE (reference sequence). Trimming removed 2 bases at V and 4 bases at J, with 22 bases between. This CDR3 region has 18 residues. The CDR3 DNA is TGTGCCAGCAGCTTTGGCAGGGGTACTAGTGTAGGGTACAATGAGCAGTTCTTC. Its translation: CASSFGRGTSVGYNEQFF.

CDR3 protein: CASSLGLGRGGEQYF. CDR3 nucleotides: TGTGCCAGCAGCTTGGGATTGGGGCGCGGGGGAGAGCAGTACTTC. This rearrangement joins TRBV5-6 to TRBJ2-7; 7 nucleotides match TRBD2. The CDR3 consists of 15 residues. V lost 0 bases and J lost 7; bases outside the gene matches: 10. The germline V gene has CDR1 SGHDT and CDR2 YYEEEE.

The table lists this clone with a few counts. An end of the junction differs from the germline gene, which may be a read error. V gene TRBV5-6 combines with J gene TRBJ2-7, with D possibly TRBD1 on 6 matching bases. This CDR3 has 11 amino acids. Germline loops: CDR1 SGHDT, CDR2 YYEEEE. The CDR3: CQQGASYEQYF. For the CDR3, the DNA is TGCCAACAGGGAGCGTCCTACGAGCAGTACTTC.

DNA for the CDR3: TGTGCCAGCGGCGGACAGGGGGCCGGGGAGCTGTTTTTT. Its protein is CASGGQGAGELFF. The genes are TRBV2 and TRBJ2-2; TRBD1 matches 10 bases. Germline loops: CDR1 SNHLY, CDR2 FYNNEI. The junction had 3 bases not matched to a gene; V was cut back by 8 bases and J by 6 bases. The CDR3 covers 13 residues.

This sequence joins TRBV30 and TRBJ2-3; D unresolved. From germline, CDR1 is GTSNPN and CDR2 SVGIG (reference sequence). The CDR3 extends over 14 amino acids. V dropped 0 bases and J dropped 2 bases, with 9 bases sitting between them. CDR3 protein: CAWSVLENTDTQYF. In nucleotides, the CDR3 is TGTGCCTGGAGTGTACTTGAGAACACAGATACGCAGTATTTT. Looking up the rest from reference TRBV30 and TRBJ2-3 gives the full variable domain: SQTIHQWPATLVQPVGSPLSLECTVEGTSNPNLYWYRQAAGRGLQLLFYSVGIGQISSEVPQNLSASRPQDRQFILSSKKLLLSDSGFYLCAWSVLENTDTQYFGPGTRLTVL.

This chain links TRBV21-1 with TRBJ1-4. TRBV21-1 is a pseudogene locus. The CDR3 spans 13 residues. The CDR3 sequence is CASSRVSGEKLFF. The CDR3 bases are TGTGCCAGCAGCAGAGTTTCCGGTGAAAAACTGTTTTTT.

This chain links TRBV12-5 with TRBJ1-1; D is unresolved. Germline CDR1 LGHNT, CDR2 FRNRAP. The CDR3 has 17 amino acids. V was cut by 7 bases and J by 3 bases, with 24 bases left in between. This CDR3 is CASASDLVGYWDTEAFF. CDR3 sequence (DNA): TGTGCTAGTGCTTCGGACCTGGTTGGGTATTGGGACACTGAAGCTTTCTTT. Drawing the rest from reference TRBV12-5 and TRBJ1-1, the complete variable domain is DARVTQTPRHKVTEMGQEVTMRCQPILGHNTVFWYRQTMMQGLELLAYFRNRAPLDDSGMPKDRFSAEMPDATLATLKIQPSEPRDSAVYFCASASDLVGYWDTEAFFGQGTRLTVV.

V gene TRBV5-1 combines with J gene TRBJ2-7; 8 bases line up with TRBD1. CDR3 size: 14 residues. Germline CDR1 SGHRS, CDR2 YFSETQ. V lost 2 bases, J lost 5 bases, and 6 bases stayed unmatched. The DNA for the CDR3 is TGCGCCAGCAGCTTCGGACAGGGTTCTAACGAGCAGTACTTC. It translates to CASSFGQGSNEQYF.

J is TRBJ2-1 and V is TRBV19, with 7 bases matching TRBD2. CDR1 is LNHDA, CDR2 SQIVND, per germline (reference sequence). The junction had 10 bases not matched to a gene; V was cut back by 5 bases and J by 3 bases. This CDR3 has 16 residues. CDR3 amino acids: CASSSWEGNSYNEQFF. The CDR3 DNA reads TGTGCCAGTAGTTCGTGGGAGGGTAATAGCTACAATGAGCAGTTCTTC.

V usage is TRBV30 and J usage is TRBJ2-7; D may be TRBD1 (6 bases). This CDR3 comprises 15 residues. Germline loops: CDR1 GTSNPN, CDR2 SVGIG (reference sequence). V dropped 2 bases and J dropped 2 bases, with 16 bases sitting between them. This CDR3 is CAWSMSLGTTYEQYF. For the CDR3, the DNA is TGTGCCTGGAGTATGAGTCTGGGGACAACCTACGAGCAGTACTTC.

This rearrangement joins TRBV28 to TRBJ2-7, with TRBD1 matching 9 bases. Germline CDR1 reads MDHEN; CDR2 reads SYDVKM. Unmatched junction bases numbered 13, after V lost 8 bases and J lost 5 bases. The CDR3 length is 15 residues. The CDR3 sequence is CASGGAGQGHNEQYF. CDR3 in DNA: TGTGCCAGCGGGGGGGCTGGACAGGGGCACAACGAGCAGTACTTC. The full variable domain, completed using reference TRBV28 and TRBJ2-7, is DVKVTQSSRYLVKRTGEKVFLECVQDMDHENMFWYRQDPGLGLRLIYFSYDVKMKEKGDIPEGYSVSREKKERFSLILESASTNQTSMYLCASGGAGQGHNEQYFGPGTRLTVT.

The CDR3 nucleotides are TGCAGCGCCCATGTGGACACCGCTGGAAACACCATATATTTT. Translated: CSAHVDTAGNTIYF. This sequence joins TRBV29-1 and TRBJ1-3, with TRBD1 as a possible D gene (5 bases). The germline V and J ends were trimmed by 7 bases and 2 bases, with 15 bases remaining between them. The CDR3 is 14 residues long. Per the germline V gene, CDR1 is SQVTM and CDR2 is ANQGSEA.

The chain is built from TRBV27 and TRBJ2-3; 9 bases are a match to TRBD2. V was pared by 7 bases and J by 2 bases, with 13 bases of the junction left unmatched. CDR1 MNHEY and CDR2 SMNVEV come from the germline V gene (reference sequence). The CDR3 spans 17 residues. The CDR3 DNA follows: TGTGCCAGCACCCTCCGGGGGCTAGCGGGAACCACAGATACGCAGTATTTT. It codes for CASTLRGLAGTTDTQYF.

The chain is built from TRBV20-1 and TRBJ2-5; D is unclear. The CDR3 totals 11 residues. Looked up from germline, CDR1 is DFQATT and CDR2 is SNEGSKA (reference sequence). Trimming removed 6 bases at V and 1 base at J, with 6 bases between. The CDR3 reads CSALLQETQYF. The CDR3, as DNA: TGCAGTGCATTACTCCAAGAGACCCAGTACTTC.

The count of this clone is one. The V gene is TRBV7-9, the J gene TRBJ2-6; D remains ambiguous. Germline values: CDR1 SEHNR, CDR2 FQNEAQ (reference sequence). CDR3 length: 15 residues. Trimming left V 3 bases short and J 0 bases short, with 6 bases between. CDR3: CASSLGISGANVLTF. The CDR3 coding sequence is TGTGCCAGCAGCTTGGGGATCTCTGGGGCCAACGTCCTGACTTTC. Full variable domain (remainder filled in from reference TRBV7-9 and TRBJ2-6): DTGVSQNPRHKITKRGQNVTFRCDPISEHNRLYWYRQTLGQGPEFLTYFQNEAQLEKSRLLSDRFSAERPKGSFSTLEIQRTEQGDSAMYLCASSLGISGANVLTFGAGSRLTVL.

The V and J genes are TRBV6-5 and TRBJ2-7; 7 positions match TRBD2. Germline values: CDR1 MNHEY, CDR2 SVGAGI. The CDR3 loop spans 14 amino acids. After removal of 5 bases from V and 6 bases from J, the junction contained 10 bases not matched to a gene. CDR3 residues: CASSLPGGFAEQYF. Here the CDR3 DNA reads TGTGCCAGCAGTCTTCCGGGAGGTTTCGCCGAGCAGTACTTC.

The rearrangement joins TRBV5-4 to TRBJ2-6, with D perhaps given as TRBD1 or TRBD2 (5 bases each). Germline V gene lookup returns CDR1 SGHNT and CDR2 YYREEE (reference sequence). CDR3 length equals 16 residues. The ends were cut back, 5 bases at V and 4 bases at J, with 16 bases in the middle. The CDR3 is CASRPTGAQGANVLTF. The CDR3 DNA is TGTGCCAGCAGACCTACCGGGGCCCAGGGGGCCAACGTCCTGACTTTC. Variable domain in full (rest from reference TRBV5-4 and TRBJ2-6): ETGVTQSPTHLIKTRGQQVTLRCSSQSGHNTVSWYQQALGQGPQFIFQYYREEENGRGNFPPRFSGLQFPNYSSELNVNALELDDSALYLCASRPTGAQGANVLTFGAGSRLTVL.

J is TRBJ2-3 and V is TRBV25-1, with D possibly TRBD2 on 6 matching bases. This CDR3 spans 15 amino acids. Germline CDR1 MGHDK, CDR2 SYGVNS. V lost 6 bases to trimming and J lost 0 bases, with 13 bases between them. CDR3 nucleotide sequence: TGTGCCAGCAGCAAAGGGGCGGGAAGCACAGATACGCAGTATTTT. This sequence encodes CASSKGAGSTDTQYF.

This chain links TRBV5-1 with TRBJ2-5; the D is unclear. Trimming removed 4 bases from V and 2 bases from J, with 12 bases in between. From germline, CDR1 is SGHRS and CDR2 YFSETQ. The CDR3 is 14 residues long. CDR3: CASSPTGIQETQYF. The CDR3 DNA sequence: TGCGCCAGCAGCCCCACCGGTATTCAAGAGACCCAGTACTTC.

CDR3 DNA: TGTGCCGGGGGCGTAAACACCATATATTTT. This codes for CAGGVNTIYF. The V and J genes are TRBV6-6 and TRBJ1-3; the D gene is possibly TRBD1 (6 bases). The V and J ends lost 11 bases and 6 bases respectively, with 8 bases between them. This CDR3 is 10 amino acids long. CDR1 is MNHNY, CDR2 SVGAGI, per germline (reference sequence).

This chain joins TRBV29-1 and TRBJ1-2, with 10 bases lining up with TRBD1. CDR3 length: 14 amino acids. After removal of 6 bases from V and 2 bases from J, the junction contained 6 bases not matched to a gene. The germline CDR1 and CDR2 sequences are SQVTM and ANQGSEA. The CDR3 is CSVSGTGANYGYTF. CDR3 DNA sequence: TGCAGCGTCTCCGGGACAGGGGCGAACTATGGCTACACCTTC. Looking up the rest from reference TRBV29-1 and TRBJ1-2 gives the full variable domain: SAVISQKPSRDICQRGTSLTIQCQVDSQVTMMFWYRQQPGQSLTLIATANQGSEATYESGFVIDKFPISRPNLTFSTLTVSNMSPEDSSIYLCSVSGTGANYGYTFGSGTRLTVV.

The CDR3 nucleotides read TGTGCCAGTAGTCGCGGTCCCACTAGCACAGATACGCAGTATTTT. Amino acid sequence: CASSRGPTSTDTQYF. The rearrangement uses TRBV19 and TRBJ2-3; no reliable D call. Trimming took 5 bases from V and 0 from J, leaving 12 bases between them. The CDR3 consists of 15 residues. In germline, CDR1 is LNHDA, CDR2 SQIVND (reference sequence).

There are a few counts of this clone. The chain links TRBV5-4 to TRBJ2-1, with D perhaps matching TRBD2 (7 bases). With 4 bases removed from V and 6 bases from J, the gap between germline ends came to 20 bases. The germline gives CDR1 SGHNT, CDR2 YYREEE (reference sequence). This CDR3 is 16 amino acids long. Here the CDR3 reads CASSRGAKVGGNEQFF. In nucleotides, the CDR3 is TGTGCCAGCAGCCGGGGGGCCAAAGTTGGGGGCAATGAGCAGTTCTTC.

The rearrangement joins TRBV25-1 to TRBJ1-5, with no clear D. The V gene's germline CDR1 is MGHDK and CDR2 SYGVNS. The CDR3 is 14 amino acids. V dropped 5 bases and J dropped 3 bases, with 11 bases sitting between them. The CDR3: CASSREGINQPQHF. CDR3 nucleotides: TGTGCCAGCAGTCGGGAGGGAATCAATCAGCCCCAGCATTTT.

The V and J genes are TRBV7-9 and TRBJ2-2; D is undetermined. Germline values: CDR1 SEHNR, CDR2 FQNEAQ (reference sequence). V was clipped by 1 base and J by 8 bases, with 8 bases between them. The CDR3 runs to 13 residues. This CDR3 is CASSLEVLGELFF. The CDR3 coding sequence is TGTGCCAGCAGCTTAGAAGTATTAGGGGAGCTGTTTTTT.